The clone carrying this TCR beta chain was detected ten times or more. CDR3 length: 19 residues. The V segment lost 3 bases and the J segment 5 bases; nucleotides outside the gene matches: 20. The germline gives CDR1 LGHDT, CDR2 YNNKEL (reference sequence). This sample was taken from a study of T-cell memory formation after mild COVID-19. Using its own MiXCR run on the 5' RACE reads, TCRdb lists one record per CDR3 protein. The table has 470,000 or so distinct CDR3 sequences, roughly 25% seen once; the top ten hold roughly an eighth. The J gene is TRBJ2-5, the V gene TRBV3-1; 8 nucleotides align to TRBD1. The sequencing input was PBMCs or a T cell subset sorted from them (not recorded which). The TCR was taken from an adult woman who had mild COVID-19 (a few samples of this study predate the infection). Cell type and time point are not known. DNA for the CDR3: TGTGCCAGCAGCCAGCCAGGGGGCGTACTCCGAGCCGTCGGGGAGACCCAGTACTTC. Translation gives CASSQPGGVLRAVGETQYF.